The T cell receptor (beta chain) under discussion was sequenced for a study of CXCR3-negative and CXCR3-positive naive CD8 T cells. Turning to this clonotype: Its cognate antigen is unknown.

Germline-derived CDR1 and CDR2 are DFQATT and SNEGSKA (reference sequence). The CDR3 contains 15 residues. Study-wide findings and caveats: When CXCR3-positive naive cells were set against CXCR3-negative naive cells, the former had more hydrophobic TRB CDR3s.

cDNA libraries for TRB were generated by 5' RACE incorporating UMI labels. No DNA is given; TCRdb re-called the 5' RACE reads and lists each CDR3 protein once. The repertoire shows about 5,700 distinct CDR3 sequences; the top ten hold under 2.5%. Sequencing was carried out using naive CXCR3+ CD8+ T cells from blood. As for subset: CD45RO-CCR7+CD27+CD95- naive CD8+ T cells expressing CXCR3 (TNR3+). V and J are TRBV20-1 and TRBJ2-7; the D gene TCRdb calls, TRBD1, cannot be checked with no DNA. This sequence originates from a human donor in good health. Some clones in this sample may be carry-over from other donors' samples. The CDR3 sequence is CSARDYNRESYEQYF.